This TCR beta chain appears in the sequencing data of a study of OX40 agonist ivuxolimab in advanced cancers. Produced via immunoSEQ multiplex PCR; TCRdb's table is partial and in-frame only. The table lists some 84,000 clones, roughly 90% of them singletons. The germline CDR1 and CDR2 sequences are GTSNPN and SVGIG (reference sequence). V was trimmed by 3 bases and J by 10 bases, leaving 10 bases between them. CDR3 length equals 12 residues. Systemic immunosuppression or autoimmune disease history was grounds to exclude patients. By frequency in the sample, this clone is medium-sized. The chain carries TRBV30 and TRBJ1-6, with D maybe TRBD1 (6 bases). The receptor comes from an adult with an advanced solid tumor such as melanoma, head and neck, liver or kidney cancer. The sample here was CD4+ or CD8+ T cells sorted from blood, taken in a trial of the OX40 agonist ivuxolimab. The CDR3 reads CAWRTGLSPLHF. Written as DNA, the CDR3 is TGTGCCTGGAGGACAGGTTTGTCACCCCTCCACTTT.